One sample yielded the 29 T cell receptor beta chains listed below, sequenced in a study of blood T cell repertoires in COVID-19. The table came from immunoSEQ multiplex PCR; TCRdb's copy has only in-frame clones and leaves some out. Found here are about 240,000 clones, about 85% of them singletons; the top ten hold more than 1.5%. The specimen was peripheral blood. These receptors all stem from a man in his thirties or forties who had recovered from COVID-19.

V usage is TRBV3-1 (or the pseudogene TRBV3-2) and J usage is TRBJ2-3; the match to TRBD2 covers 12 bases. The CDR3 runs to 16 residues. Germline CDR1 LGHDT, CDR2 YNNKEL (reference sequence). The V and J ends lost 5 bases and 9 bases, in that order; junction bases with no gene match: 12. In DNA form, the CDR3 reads TGTGCCAGCAGCGATCTAGCGGGGGGGCGAGCGGTGACGCAGTATTTT. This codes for CASSDLAGGRAVTQYF.

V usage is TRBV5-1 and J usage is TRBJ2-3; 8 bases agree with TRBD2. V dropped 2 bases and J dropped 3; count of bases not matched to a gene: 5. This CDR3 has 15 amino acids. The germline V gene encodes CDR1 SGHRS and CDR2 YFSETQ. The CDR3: CASSLKRGQTDTQYF. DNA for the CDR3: TGCGCCAGCAGCTTAAAGCGGGGGCAGACAGATACGCAGTATTTT.

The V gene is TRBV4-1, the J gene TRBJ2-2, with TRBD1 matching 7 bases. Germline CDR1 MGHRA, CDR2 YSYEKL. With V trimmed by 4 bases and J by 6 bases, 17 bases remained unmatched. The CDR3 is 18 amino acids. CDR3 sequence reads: CASSLRVPETGTPGELFF. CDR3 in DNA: TGCGCCAGCAGCCTAAGGGTTCCCGAGACAGGGACCCCCGGGGAGCTGTTTTTT.

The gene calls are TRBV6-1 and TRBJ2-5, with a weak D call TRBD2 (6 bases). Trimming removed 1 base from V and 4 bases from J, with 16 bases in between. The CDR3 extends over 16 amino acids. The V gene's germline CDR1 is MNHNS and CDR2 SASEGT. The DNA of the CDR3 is TGTGCCAGCAGTGAAGGTGCGGGGCCCCGAGGAGAGACCCAGTACTTC. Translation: CASSEGAGPRGETQYF.

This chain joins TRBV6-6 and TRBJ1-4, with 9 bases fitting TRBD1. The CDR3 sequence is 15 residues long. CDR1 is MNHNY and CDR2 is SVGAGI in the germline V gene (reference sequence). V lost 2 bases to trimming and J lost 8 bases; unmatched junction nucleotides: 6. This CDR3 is CASSYGRTGVEKLFF. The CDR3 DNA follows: TGTGCCAGCAGTTACGGAAGGACAGGGGTAGAAAAACTGTTTTTT.

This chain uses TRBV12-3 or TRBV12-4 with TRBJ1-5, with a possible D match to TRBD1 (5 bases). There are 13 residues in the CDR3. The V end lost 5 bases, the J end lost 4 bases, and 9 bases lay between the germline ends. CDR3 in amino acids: CASSRQKNQPQHF. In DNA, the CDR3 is TGTGCCAGCAGTCGACAGAAAAATCAGCCCCAGCATTTT.

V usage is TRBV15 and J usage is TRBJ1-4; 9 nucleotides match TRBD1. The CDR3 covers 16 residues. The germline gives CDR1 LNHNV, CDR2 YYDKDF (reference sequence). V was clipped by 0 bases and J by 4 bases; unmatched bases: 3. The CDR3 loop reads CATSRDGGQGNEKLFF. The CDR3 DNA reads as TGTGCCACCAGCAGAGATGGGGGACAGGGTAATGAAAAACTGTTTTTT.

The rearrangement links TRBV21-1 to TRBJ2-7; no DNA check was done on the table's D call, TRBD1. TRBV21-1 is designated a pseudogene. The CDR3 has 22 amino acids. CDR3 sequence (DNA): TGTGCCAGCAGCCACCGGCCGGGCTGGGGGCCAACCGCTCGAGCCACTGTAGGCGAGCAGTACGTC. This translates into CASSHRPGWGPTARATVGEQYV.

The CDR3 loop is CASGRGEETQYF. The DNA of the CDR3 is TGTGCCAGCGGACGGGGGGAAGAGACCCAGTACTTC. The V and J genes are TRBV2 and TRBJ2-5; 7 bases agree with TRBD2. Trimming removed 8 bases from V and 3 bases from J; junction bases left unmatched: 3. This CDR3 has 12 amino acids. Germline V gives CDR1 SNHLY, CDR2 FYNNEI.

CDR3: CASSQDGRSWYSPLHF. CDR3 bases: TGCGCCAGCAGCCAAGACGGCAGGTCTTGGTACTCACCCCTCCACTTT. The rearrangement links TRBV4-1 to TRBJ1-6; D gene unclear. The CDR3 runs to 16 residues. The germline gives CDR1 MGHRA, CDR2 YSYEKL. V was shortened by 0 bases and J by 10 bases, with 16 bases between the two germline ends.

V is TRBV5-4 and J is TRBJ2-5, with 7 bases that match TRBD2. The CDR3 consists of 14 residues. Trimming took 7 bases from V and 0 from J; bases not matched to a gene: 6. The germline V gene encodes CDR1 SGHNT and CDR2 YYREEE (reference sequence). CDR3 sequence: CASSRGGYQETQYF. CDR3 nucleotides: TGTGCCAGCTCCCGGGGAGGGTACCAAGAGACCCAGTACTTC.

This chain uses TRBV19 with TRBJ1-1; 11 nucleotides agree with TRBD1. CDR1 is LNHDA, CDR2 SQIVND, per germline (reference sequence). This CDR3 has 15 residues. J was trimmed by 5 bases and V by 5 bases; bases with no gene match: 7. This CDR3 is CASSRWTGGWTEAFF. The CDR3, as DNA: TGTGCCAGTAGTCGGTGGACAGGGGGCTGGACTGAAGCTTTCTTT.

CDR3 nucleotides: TGTGCCAGCACTGGAGGCGGGACCGAGCAGTACTTC. Translating it yields CASTGGGTEQYF. J is TRBJ2-7 and V is TRBV12-3 or TRBV12-4; perhaps TRBD2 as D (6 bases). The CDR3 is 12 residues long. The V gene lost 7 bases and the J gene lost 6 bases, with 13 bases spanning the gap.

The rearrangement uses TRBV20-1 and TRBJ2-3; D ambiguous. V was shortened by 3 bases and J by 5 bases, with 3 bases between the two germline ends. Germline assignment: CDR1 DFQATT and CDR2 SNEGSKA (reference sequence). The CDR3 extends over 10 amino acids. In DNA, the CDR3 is TGCAGTGCTAGCCTAGATACGCAGTATTTT. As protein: CSASLDTQYF.

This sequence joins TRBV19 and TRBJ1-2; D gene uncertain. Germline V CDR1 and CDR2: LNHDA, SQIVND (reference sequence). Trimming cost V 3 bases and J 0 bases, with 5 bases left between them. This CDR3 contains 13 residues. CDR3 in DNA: TGTGCCAGTAGTATTCGGGCTAACTATGGCTACACCTTC. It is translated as CASSIRANYGYTF. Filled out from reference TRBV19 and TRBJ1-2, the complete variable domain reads DGGITQSPKYLFRKEGQNVTLSCEQNLNHDAMYWYRQDPGQGLRLIYYSQIVNDFQKGDIAEGYSVSREKKESFPLTVTSAQKNPTAFYLCASSIRANYGYTFGSGTRLTVV.

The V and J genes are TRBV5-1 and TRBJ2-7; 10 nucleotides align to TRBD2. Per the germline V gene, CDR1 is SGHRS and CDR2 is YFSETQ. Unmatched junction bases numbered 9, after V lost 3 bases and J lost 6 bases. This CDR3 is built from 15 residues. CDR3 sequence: CASSWGTSARSEQYF. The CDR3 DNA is TGCGCCAGCAGCTGGGGGACTAGCGCCCGGAGCGAGCAGTACTTC.

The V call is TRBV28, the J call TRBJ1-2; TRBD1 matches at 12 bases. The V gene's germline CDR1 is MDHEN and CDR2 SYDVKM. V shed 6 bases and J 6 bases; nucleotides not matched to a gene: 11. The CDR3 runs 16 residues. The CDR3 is CASSLDSGTGGDGYTF. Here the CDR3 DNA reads TGTGCCAGCAGCCTAGACTCCGGGACAGGGGGCGATGGCTACACCTTC.

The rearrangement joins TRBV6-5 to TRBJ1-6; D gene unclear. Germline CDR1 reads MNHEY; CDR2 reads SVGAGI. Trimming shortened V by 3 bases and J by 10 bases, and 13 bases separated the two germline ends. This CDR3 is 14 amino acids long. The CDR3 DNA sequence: TGTGCCAGCAGTTATTACCCCCGCGGATCACCCCTCCACTTT. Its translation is CASSYYPRGSPLHF.

CDR3 DNA sequence: TGTGCCAGCAGTGTTTGGGGACAGAAAAACATTCAGTACTTC. Translation: CASSVWGQKNIQYF. The chain has TRBV2 and TRBJ2-4; 7 bases map to TRBD1. CDR1 SNHLY and CDR2 FYNNEI come from the germline V gene. The CDR3 spans 14 residues. Germline trimming cut 4 bases from V and 4 bases from J; bases unmatched to any gene: 4. The whole variable domain, filled in from reference TRBV2 and TRBJ2-4, reads EPEVTQTPSHQVTQMGQEVILRCVPISNHLYFYWYRQILGQKVEFLVSFYNNEISEKSEIFDDQFSVERPDGSNFTLKIRSTKLEDSAMYFCASSVWGQKNIQYFGAGTRLSVL.

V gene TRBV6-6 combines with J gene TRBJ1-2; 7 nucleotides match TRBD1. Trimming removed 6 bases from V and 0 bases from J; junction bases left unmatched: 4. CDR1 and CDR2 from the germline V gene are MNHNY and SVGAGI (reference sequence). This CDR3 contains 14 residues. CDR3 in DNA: TGTGCCAGCAGCCGACAGGGATCTAACTATGGCTACACCTTC. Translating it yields CASSRQGSNYGYTF.

CDR3 in amino acids: CASKDSSAGANVLTF. For the CDR3, the DNA is TGTGCCAGCAAGGACAGTTCGGCTGGGGCCAACGTCCTGACTTTC. The J gene is TRBJ2-6, the V gene TRBV2, with D maybe TRBD1 (6 bases). Germline CDR1 is SNHLY and CDR2 is FYNNEI. The CDR3 has 15 residues. V was trimmed by 7 bases and J by 2 bases, leaving 12 bases between them.

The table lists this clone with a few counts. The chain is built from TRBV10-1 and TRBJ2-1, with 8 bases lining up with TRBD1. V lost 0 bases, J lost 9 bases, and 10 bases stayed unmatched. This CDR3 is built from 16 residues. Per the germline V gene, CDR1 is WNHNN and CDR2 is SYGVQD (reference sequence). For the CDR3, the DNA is TGCGCCAGCAGTGAGTCCGGGCAGGGGGCGGAGGGTGAGCAGTTCTTC. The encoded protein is CASSESGQGAEGEQFF.

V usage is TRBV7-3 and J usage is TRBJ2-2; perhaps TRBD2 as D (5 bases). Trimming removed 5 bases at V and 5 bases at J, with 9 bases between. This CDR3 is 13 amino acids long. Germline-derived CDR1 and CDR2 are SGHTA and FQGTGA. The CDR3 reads CASSTTRTGELFF. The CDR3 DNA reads TGTGCCAGCAGCACAACTAGGACCGGGGAGCTGTTTTTT.

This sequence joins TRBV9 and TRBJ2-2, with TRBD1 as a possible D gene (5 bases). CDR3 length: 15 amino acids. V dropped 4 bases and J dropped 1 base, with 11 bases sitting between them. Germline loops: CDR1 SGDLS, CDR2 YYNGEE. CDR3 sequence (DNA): TGTGCCAGCAGCAGACAGAAGATGAACACCGGGGAGCTGTTTTTT. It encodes CASSRQKMNTGELFF.

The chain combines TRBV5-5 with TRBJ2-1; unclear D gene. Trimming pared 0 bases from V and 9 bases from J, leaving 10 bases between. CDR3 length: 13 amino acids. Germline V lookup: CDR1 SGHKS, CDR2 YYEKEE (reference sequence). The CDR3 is CASSLVTGGEQFF. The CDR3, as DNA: TGTGCCAGCAGCTTGGTTACGGGTGGTGAGCAGTTCTTC. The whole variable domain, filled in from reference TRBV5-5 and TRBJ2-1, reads DAGVTQSPTHLIKTRGQQVTLRCSPISGHKSVSWYQQVLGQGPQFIFQYYEKEERGRGNFPDRFSARQFPNYSSELNVNALLLGDSALYLCASSLVTGGEQFFGPGTRLTVL.

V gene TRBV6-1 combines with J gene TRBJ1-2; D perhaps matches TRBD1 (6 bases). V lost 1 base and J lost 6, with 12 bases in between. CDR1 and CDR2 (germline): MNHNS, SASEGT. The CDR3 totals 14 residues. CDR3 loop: CASSEGQGWNGYTF. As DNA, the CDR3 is TGTGCCAGCAGTGAAGGTCAGGGGTGGAATGGCTACACCTTC.

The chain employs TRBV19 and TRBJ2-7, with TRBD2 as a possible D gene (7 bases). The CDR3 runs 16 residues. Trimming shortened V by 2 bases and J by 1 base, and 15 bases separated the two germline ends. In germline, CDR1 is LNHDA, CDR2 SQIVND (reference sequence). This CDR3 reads CASSILAGGPSYEQYF. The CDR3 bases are TGTGCCAGTAGTATACTAGCCGGGGGGCCTTCCTACGAGCAGTACTTC.

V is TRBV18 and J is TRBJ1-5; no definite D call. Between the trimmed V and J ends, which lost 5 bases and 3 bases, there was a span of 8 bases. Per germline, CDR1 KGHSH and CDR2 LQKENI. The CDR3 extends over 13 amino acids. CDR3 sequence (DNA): TGTGCCAGCTCAGAACAGAACAATCAGCCCCAGCATTTT. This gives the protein CASSEQNNQPQHF.

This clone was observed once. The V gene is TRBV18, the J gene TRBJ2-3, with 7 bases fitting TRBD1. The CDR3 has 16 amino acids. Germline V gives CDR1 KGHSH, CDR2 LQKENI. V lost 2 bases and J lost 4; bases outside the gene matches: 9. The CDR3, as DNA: TGTGCCAGCTCACCAATTCCGACAGGGATGTCAGATACGCAGTATTTT. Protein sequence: CASSPIPTGMSDTQYF.